This T cell receptor (beta chain) was identified in a study of T cell responses to AZD1222 COVID-19 vaccine. CDR1 and CDR2 (germline): SNHLY, FYNNEI. This CDR3 contains 12 residues. This table comes from immunoSEQ multiplex PCR, and its TCRdb copy is limited to in-frame clones, with some not included. The table shows around 80,000 clones, with 85% to 95% occurring only once. Sequenced material: peripheral blood, taken 28 days after the second AZD1222 dose. The sequence was collected from an adult who received the AZD1222 COVID-19 vaccine. The chain couples TRBV2 to TRBJ1-2, with a tentative D call TRBD1 (6 bases). CDR3 bases: TGTGTCACCACAGGGTACAACTATGGCTACACCTTC. Amino acid sequence: CVTTGYNYGYTF.